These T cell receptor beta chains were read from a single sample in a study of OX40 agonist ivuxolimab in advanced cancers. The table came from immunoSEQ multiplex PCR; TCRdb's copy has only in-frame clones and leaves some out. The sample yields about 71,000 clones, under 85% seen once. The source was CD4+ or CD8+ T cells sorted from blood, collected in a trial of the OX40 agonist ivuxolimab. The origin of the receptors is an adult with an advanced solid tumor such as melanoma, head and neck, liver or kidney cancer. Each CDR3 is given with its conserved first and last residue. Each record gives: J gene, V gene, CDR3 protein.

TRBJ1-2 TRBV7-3 CASSLTPRAGEGYTF
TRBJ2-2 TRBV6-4 CASRGTGSTGELFF
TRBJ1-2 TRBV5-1 CASSRTGVDGYTF
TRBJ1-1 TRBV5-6 CASSLAGRLNTEAFF
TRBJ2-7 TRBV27 CASSLGQVGYEQYF
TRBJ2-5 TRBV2 CASKVRGGETQYF
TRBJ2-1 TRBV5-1 CASSLAESSYNEQFF
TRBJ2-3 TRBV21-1 CASKDRGQVTDTQYF
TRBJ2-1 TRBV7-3 CASSSGSPYNEQFF
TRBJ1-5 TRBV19 CASSHEGNQPQHF
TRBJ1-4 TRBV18 CASSPQGAEGKLFF
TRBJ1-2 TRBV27 CASSLVGAGYGYTF
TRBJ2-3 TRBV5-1 CASSLEGKSPTDTQYF
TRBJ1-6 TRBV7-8 CASSLVRGNNSPLHF
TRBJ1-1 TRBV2 CASRLGTMNTEAFF
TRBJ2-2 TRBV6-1 CASTPYRAGELFF
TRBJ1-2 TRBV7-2 CASSLESSGIYGYTF
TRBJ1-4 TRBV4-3 CASSQDGAGGRKLFF
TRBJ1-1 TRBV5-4 CASNPNTEAFF
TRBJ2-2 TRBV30 CARKGLHTGELFF
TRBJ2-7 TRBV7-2 CASSLVPGYEQYF
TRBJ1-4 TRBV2 CASSDRGSNEKLFF
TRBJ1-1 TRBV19 CASSLGEGADTEAFF
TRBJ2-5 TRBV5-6 CASSVPPGTVNQETQYF
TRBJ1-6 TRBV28 CASSSYRGPGNSPLHF
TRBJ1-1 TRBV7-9 CASSWGQGDTEAFF
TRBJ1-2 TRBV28 CASGAGDKRDYGYTF
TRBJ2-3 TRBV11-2 CASTPVASASTDTQYF
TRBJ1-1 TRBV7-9 CASSRDRLNTEAFF
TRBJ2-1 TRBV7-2 CASSLWGTKTAYNEQFF
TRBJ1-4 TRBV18 CASSPTPTNEKLFF
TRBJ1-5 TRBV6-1 CASTRTGVQPQHF
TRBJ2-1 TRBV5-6 CASSRTGTGGTDEQFF
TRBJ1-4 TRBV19 CASSRTEFEKLFF
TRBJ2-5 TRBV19 CASSPNRGRETQYF
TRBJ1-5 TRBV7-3 CASSLSPGVQPQHF
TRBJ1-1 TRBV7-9 CASSFERAVNTEAFF
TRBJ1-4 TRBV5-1 CASSLGQGRGEKLFF
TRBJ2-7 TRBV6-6 CASRQNPYEQYF
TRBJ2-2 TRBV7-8 CASSFLQGTGELFF
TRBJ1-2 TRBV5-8 CASVGESYGYTF
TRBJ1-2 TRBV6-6 CASSYKSGTSYTF
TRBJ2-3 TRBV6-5 CASRPGLASDTQYF
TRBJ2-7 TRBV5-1 CASALRREAAYEQYF